This T cell receptor (beta chain) was identified during a study of blood T cell repertoires in COVID-19. As for the study in general: The United States, Italy and Spain supplied acute and convalescent COVID-19 samples. PBMCs, B-cell-depleted T cells, or T cells were the source of the cDNA or gDNA that made up the material.

Under the authors' procedure: Estimates of nucleated cell counts were drawn from the amplification of reference gene primers. Sequencing used immunoSEQ multiplex PCR; TCRdb keeps in-frame clones, though not all of them. That table supplies the V and J calls and clone size; D and trimming were determined from the DNA. The sample has around 80,000 clones, over 65% seen once. This CDR3 is 13 amino acids long. The germline V gene encodes CDR1 MNHEY and CDR2 SMNVEV (reference sequence). The trim removed 7 bases at V and 13 bases at J, leaving 7 bases unmatched. The genes are TRBV27 and TRBJ1-6, with 10 bases matching TRBD1. The TCR sequence derives from a man aged 45 to 65 with active or convalescent COVID-19. The material sequenced was peripheral blood. The CDR3 spells CASTGTGEGPLHF. The DNA for the CDR3 is TGTGCCAGCACCGGGACAGGGGAAGGCCCCCTCCACTTT.